This T cell receptor (beta chain) derives from a study of technical replicates of blood from several donors. Data came from immunoSEQ multiplex PCR; TCRdb stores just in-frame clones and leaves some out. This table has some 76,000 clones, less than 99% appearing once. Input material: T cells isolated from PBMCs. This TCR was recovered from a human donor in good health.

CDR3 region: CASSSTGLGTEAFF. CDR3 coding DNA: TGCGCCAGCAGCTCTACAGGGTTGGGGACTGAAGCTTTCTTT. The chain recombines TRBV5-1 with TRBJ1-1; the D gene is possibly TRBD1 (6 bases). The CDR3 has 14 amino acids. Between the trimmed V and J ends, which lost 3 bases and 5 bases, there was a span of 14 bases. Germline CDR1 and CDR2: SGHRS and YFSETQ.